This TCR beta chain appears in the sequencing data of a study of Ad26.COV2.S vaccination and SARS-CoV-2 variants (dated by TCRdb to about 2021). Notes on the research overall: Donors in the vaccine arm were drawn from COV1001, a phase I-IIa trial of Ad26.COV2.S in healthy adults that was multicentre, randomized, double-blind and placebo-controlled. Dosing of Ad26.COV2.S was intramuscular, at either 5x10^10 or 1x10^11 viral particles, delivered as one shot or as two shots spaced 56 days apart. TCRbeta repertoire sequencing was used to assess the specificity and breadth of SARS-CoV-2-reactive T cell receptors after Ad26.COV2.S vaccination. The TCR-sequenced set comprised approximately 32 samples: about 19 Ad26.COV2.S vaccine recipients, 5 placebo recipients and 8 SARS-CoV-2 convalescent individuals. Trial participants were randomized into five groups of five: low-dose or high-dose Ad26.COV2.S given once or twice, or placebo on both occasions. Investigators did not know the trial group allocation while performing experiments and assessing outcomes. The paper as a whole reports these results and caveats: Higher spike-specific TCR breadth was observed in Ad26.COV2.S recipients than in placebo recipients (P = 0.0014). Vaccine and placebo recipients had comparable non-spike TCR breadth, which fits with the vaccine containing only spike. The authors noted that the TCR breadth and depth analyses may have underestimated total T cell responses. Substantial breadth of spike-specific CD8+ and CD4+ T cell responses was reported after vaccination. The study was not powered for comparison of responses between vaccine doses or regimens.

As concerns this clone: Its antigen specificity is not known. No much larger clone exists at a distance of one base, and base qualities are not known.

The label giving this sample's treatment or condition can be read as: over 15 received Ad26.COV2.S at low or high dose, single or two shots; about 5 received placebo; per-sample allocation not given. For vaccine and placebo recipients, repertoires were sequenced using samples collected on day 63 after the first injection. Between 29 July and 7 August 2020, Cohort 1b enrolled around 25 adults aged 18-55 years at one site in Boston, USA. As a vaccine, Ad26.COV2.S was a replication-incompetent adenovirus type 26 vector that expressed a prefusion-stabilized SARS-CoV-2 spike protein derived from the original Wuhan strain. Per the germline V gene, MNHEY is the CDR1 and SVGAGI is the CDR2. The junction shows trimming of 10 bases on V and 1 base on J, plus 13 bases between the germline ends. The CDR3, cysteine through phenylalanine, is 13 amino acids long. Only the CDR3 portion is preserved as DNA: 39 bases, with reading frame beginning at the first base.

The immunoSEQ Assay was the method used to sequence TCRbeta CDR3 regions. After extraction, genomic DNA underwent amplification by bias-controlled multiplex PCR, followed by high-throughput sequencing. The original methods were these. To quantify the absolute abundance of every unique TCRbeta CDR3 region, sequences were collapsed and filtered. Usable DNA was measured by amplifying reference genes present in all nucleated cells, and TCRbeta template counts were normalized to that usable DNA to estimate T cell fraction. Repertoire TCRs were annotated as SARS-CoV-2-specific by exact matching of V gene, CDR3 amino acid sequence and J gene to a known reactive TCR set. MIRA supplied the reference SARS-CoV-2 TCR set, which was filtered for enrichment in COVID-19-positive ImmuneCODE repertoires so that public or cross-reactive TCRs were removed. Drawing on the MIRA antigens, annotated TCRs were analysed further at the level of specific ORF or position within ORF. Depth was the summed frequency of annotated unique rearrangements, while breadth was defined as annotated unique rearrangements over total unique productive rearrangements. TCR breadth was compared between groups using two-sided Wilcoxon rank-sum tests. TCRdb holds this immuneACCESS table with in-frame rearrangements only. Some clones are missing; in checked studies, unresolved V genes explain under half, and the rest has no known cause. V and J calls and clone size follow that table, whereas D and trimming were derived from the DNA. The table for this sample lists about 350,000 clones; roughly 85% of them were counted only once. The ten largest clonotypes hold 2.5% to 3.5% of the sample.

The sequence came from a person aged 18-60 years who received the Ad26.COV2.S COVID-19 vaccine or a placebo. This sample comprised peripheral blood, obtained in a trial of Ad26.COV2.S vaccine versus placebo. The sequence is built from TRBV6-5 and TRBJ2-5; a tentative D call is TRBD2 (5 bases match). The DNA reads TGTGCCACAAGAAGGGAGCGCCAAGAGACCCAGTACTTC. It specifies CATRRERQETQYF.